These 17 T cell receptor beta chains were all obtained from the same sample, sequenced in a study of cytomegalovirus exposure and HLA in healthy donors. PCR used 60 Vbeta primers and 13 Jbeta primers. Data came from immunoSEQ multiplex PCR; TCRdb stores just in-frame clones and leaves some out. This table holds 150,000 to 200,000 clones, 83% found once. Sequences were obtained from PBMCs. The receptor set was obtained from a man aged 35 to 55 in good health and CMV-seropositive.

The chain is built from TRBV2 and TRBJ2-7, with D maybe TRBD1 (5 bases). Germline CDR1 is SNHLY and CDR2 is FYNNEI. Trimming cost V 6 bases and J 2 bases, with 14 bases left between them. This CDR3 spans 14 amino acids. DNA for the CDR3: TGTGCCAGCAGAAATAGACAGACCACCTACGAGCAGTACTTC. It yields the protein CASRNRQTTYEQYF.

This chain links TRBV6-6 with TRBJ2-5; no reliable D call. The length of the CDR3 is 15 residues. Germline CDR1 and CDR2: MNHNY and SVGAGI (reference sequence). V lost 3 bases to trimming and J lost 1 base, with 12 bases between them. CDR3 DNA sequence: TGTGCCAGCAGTTATCCCTCAAGCGCCCAAGAGACCCAGTACTTC. It codes for CASSYPSSAQETQYF.

This rearrangement joins TRBV11-2 to TRBJ1-1, with D uncertain. Trimming stripped 3 bases from V and 4 bases from J, with 9 bases between. Germline-derived CDR1 and CDR2 are SGHAT and FQNNGV. The CDR3 is made up of 13 amino acids. CDR3 sequence: CASSFFEGTEAFF. The CDR3 DNA follows: TGTGCCAGCAGCTTTTTTGAGGGCACTGAAGCTTTCTTT.

The rearrangement links TRBV7-2 to TRBJ2-7; TRBD2 is a possible D gene (6 bases). Trimming removed 5 bases at V and 5 bases at J, with 22 bases between. CDR3 length: 16 amino acids. Germline V gene data show CDR1 as SGHTA and CDR2 as FQGNSA. The CDR3 is CASSGRGLASTDEQYF. The CDR3 DNA sequence: TGTGCCAGCAGCGGCAGAGGCCTAGCGAGCACTGACGAGCAGTACTTC.

In this sample, this clone turned up a few times. The chain links TRBV7-8 to TRBJ2-7; TRBD1 matches at 7 bases. The CDR3 runs to 13 residues. The germline gives CDR1 SGHVS, CDR2 FQNEAQ. Unmatched junction bases numbered 5, after V lost 6 bases and J lost 3 bases. The CDR3 nucleotides are TGTGCCAGCAGTCCGGGACAGCACTACGAGCAGTACTTC. Protein product: CASSPGQHYEQYF.

This clone occurred once. The rearrangement links TRBV29-1 to TRBJ2-3; D perhaps matches TRBD1 (5 bases). The CDR3 has 12 amino acids. V was trimmed by 0 bases and J by 6 bases, leaving 7 bases between them. Per the germline V gene, CDR1 is SQVTM and CDR2 is ANQGSEA. CDR3 bases: TGCAGCGTTGAAGATGGGGCGGATACGCAGTATTTT. Amino acids: CSVEDGADTQYF.

V usage is TRBV30 and J usage is TRBJ1-1; 10 bases map to TRBD1. Trimming at V came to 7 bases and at J to 6 bases, leaving 8 bases not matched to a gene. This CDR3 contains 13 residues. CDR1 and CDR2 (germline): GTSNPN, SVGIG (reference sequence). CDR3 coding DNA: TGTGCCTTCGGCCGGGACAGGGGCTCTGAAGCTTTCTTT. Protein product: CAFGRDRGSEAFF.

The rearrangement links TRBV28 to TRBJ1-3; maybe TRBD1 (5 bases). The germline gives CDR1 MDHEN, CDR2 SYDVKM. V was shortened by 7 bases and J by 1 base, with 14 bases between the two germline ends. This CDR3 is 15 amino acids long. CDR3 bases: TGTGCCAGCAACCGATACCAGGGTTCTGGAAACACCATATATTTT. Its translation is CASNRYQGSGNTIYF.

The count of this clone is one. The CDR3 sequence is CASSLMVSTAGGNEQFF. The CDR3 DNA is TGTGCCAGCAGCTTAATGGTCTCGACAGCGGGAGGCAACGAGCAGTTCTTC. The chain joins TRBV13 to TRBJ2-1; 9 bases are a match to TRBD2. The CDR3 is 17 amino acids. Germline V gives CDR1 PRHDT, CDR2 FYEKMQ (reference sequence). After removal of 2 bases from V and 10 bases from J, the junction contained 15 bases not matched to a gene.

The chain uses TRBV28 and TRBJ2-7, with 10 bases aligning to TRBD2. V lost 7 bases to trimming and J lost 9 bases; unmatched junction nucleotides: 15. From germline, CDR1 is MDHEN and CDR2 SYDVKM. This CDR3 region has 15 residues. The CDR3 sequence: CASKVSGRVPMRQYF. The CDR3 DNA reads TGTGCCAGCAAAGTCAGCGGGAGGGTACCCATGAGGCAGTACTTC.

This clone was seen only once. The genes are TRBV6-1 and TRBJ2-7, with 13 bases identical to TRBD2. V gave up 7 bases and J gave up 7 bases; unmatched junction bases: 10. The CDR3 is 15 residues long. The V gene's germline CDR1 is MNHNS and CDR2 SASEGT. CDR3: CASTLGLAGVGEQYF. The DNA of the CDR3 is TGTGCCAGCACCTTAGGACTAGCGGGAGTGGGGGAGCAGTACTTC.

The CDR3 nucleotides read TGTGCCAGCAGCGTAGTCACACGGAACACTGAAGCTTTCTTT. Amino acid sequence: CASSVVTRNTEAFF. J is TRBJ1-1 and V is TRBV9; D gene ambiguous. V was trimmed by 0 bases and J by 1 base, leaving 7 bases between them. CDR3 length equals 14 residues. The germline CDR1 and CDR2 sequences are SGDLS and YYNGEE.

The J gene is TRBJ2-3, the V gene TRBV18, with TRBD2 identical over 9 bases. After removal of 4 bases from V and 0 bases from J, the junction contained 2 bases not matched to a gene. Germline CDR1 and CDR2: KGHSH and LQKENI. This CDR3 spans 15 amino acids. CDR3 region: CASSLAGESTDTQYF. Here the CDR3 DNA reads TGTGCCAGCTCACTAGCGGGAGAAAGCACAGATACGCAGTATTTT. Looking up the rest from reference TRBV18 and TRBJ2-3 gives the full variable domain: NAGVMQNPRHLVRRRGQEARLRCSPMKGHSHVYWYRQLPEEGLKFMVYLQKENIIDESGMPKERFSAEFPKEGPSILRIQQVVRGDSAAYFCASSLAGESTDTQYFGPGTRLTVL.

This clone was observed a few times. The chain carries TRBV5-4 and TRBJ1-2; D is possibly TRBD1 (5 bases). This CDR3 is 14 amino acids long. Germline V CDR1 and CDR2: SGHNT, YYREEE (reference sequence). V lost 1 base and J lost 0, with 7 bases in between. DNA for the CDR3: TGTGCCAGCAGCTTGAGGGGATCTAACTATGGCTACACCTTC. Translating it yields CASSLRGSNYGYTF.

This chain joins TRBV11-2 and TRBJ2-5; D perhaps matches TRBD1 (5 bases). The CDR3 is 15 residues long. The V and J ends lost 3 bases and 4 bases respectively, with 15 bases between them. Per the germline V gene, CDR1 is SGHAT and CDR2 is FQNNGV. CDR3 sequence reads: CASSFFIQGAETQYF. As DNA, the CDR3 is TGTGCCAGCAGCTTTTTTATCCAGGGTGCAGAGACCCAGTACTTC.

V gene TRBV5-1 combines with J gene TRBJ1-3; D ambiguous. Trimming stripped 4 bases from V and 0 bases from J, with 5 bases between. The CDR3 is 13 residues long. Germline V CDR1 and CDR2: SGHRS, YFSETQ. CDR3 sequence reads: CASSEGSGNTIYF. The CDR3 nucleotides are TGCGCCAGCAGCGAGGGCTCTGGAAACACCATATATTTT.

The chain combines TRBV30 with TRBJ1-2, with D tentatively TRBD1 (5 bases). Germline lookup yields CDR1 GTSNPN and CDR2 SVGIG (reference sequence). V lost 3 bases and J lost 8, with 22 bases in between. The CDR3 has 15 amino acids. In DNA, the CDR3 is TGTGCCTGGAGACAGGACCTTCTGCTATGGTCGGGCTACACCTTC. Translated, it gives CAWRQDLLLWSGYTF.